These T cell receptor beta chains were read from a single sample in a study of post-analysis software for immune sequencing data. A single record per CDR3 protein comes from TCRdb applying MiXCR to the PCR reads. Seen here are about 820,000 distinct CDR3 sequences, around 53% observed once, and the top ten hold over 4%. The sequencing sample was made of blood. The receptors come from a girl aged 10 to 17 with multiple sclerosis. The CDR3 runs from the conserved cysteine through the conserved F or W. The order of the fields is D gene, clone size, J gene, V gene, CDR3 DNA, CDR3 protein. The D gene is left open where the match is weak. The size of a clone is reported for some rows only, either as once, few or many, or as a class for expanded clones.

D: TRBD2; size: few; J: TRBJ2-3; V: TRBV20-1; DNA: TGCAGCCCCCAGAGCGGGGCGGGCACAGATACGCAGTATTTT; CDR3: CSPQSGAGTDTQYF
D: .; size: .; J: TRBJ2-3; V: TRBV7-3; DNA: TGTGCCAGCAGCCAGCAGGGTGGCGGATATAGCACAGATACGCAGTATTTT; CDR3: CASSQQGGGYSTDTQYF
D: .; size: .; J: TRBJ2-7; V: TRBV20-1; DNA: TGCAGTGCTAGGGAGACGCTCTCCTACGAGCAGTACTTC; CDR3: CSARETLSYEQYF
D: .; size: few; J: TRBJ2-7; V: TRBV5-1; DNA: TGTGCCAGCAGCTTAAATTGGGGCCCCTACGAGCAGTACTTC; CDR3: CASSLNWGPYEQYF
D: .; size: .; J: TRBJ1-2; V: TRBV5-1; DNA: TGCGCCAGCAGCCGGGACGGTCTTCAGTATGGCTACACCTTC; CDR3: CASSRDGLQYGYTF
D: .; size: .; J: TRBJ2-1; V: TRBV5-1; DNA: TGCGCCAGCAGCTCTGGGACAAATTGGGATGAGCAGTTCTTC; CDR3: CASSSGTNWDEQFF
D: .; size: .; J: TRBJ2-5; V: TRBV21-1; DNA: TGTGCCAGCAGTCCTCACTCGGCTAGCGGGAGGAGTTCTGAGACCCAGTACTTC; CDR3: CASSPHSASGRSSETQYF
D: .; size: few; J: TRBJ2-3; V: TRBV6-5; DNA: .; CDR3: CASSSSGGATDTQYF
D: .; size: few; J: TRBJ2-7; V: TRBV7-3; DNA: TGTGCCAGCAGCCCACAACCAGGGTGGGAGCAGTACTTC; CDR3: CASSPQPGWEQYF
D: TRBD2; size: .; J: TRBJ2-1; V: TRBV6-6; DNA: TGTGCCAGCAGTCCAATCCTAGCGGGAGGGGATGAGCAGTTCTTC; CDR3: CASSPILAGGDEQFF
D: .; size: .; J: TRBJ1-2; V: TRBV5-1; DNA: TGCGCCAGCATACCCTCCCCCCTTGGAGGGAACTATGGCTACACCTTC; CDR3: CASIPSPLGGNYGYTF
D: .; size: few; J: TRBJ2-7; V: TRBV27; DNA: TGTGCCAGCAGCCACATTTATCGGGAGTACGCCTACGAGCAGTACTTC; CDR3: CASSHIYREYAYEQYF
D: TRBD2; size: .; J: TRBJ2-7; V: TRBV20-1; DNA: TGCAGTGCTAGACCCCTAGGGAGCGGGAGCTCCTACGAGCAGTACTTC; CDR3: CSARPLGSGSSYEQYF
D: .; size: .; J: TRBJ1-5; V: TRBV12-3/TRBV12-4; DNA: TGTGCCAGCAGTCCCTCGGACGTCGCCGCCGTTCAGCCCCAGCATTTT; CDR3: CASSPSDVAAVQPQHF
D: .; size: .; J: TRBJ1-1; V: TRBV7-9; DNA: TGTGCCAGCAGCTTAGCTCAGCACATGAACACTGAAGCTTTCTTT; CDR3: CASSLAQHMNTEAFF
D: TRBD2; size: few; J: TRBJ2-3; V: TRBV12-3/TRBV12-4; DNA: TGTGCCAGCAGAACTAGCGGGACCACGCCGAATACGCAGTATTTT; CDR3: CASRTSGTTPNTQYF
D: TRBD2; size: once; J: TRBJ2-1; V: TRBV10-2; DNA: TGCGCCAGCAAAGGGAGGACTAGCGACAATGAGCAGTTCTTC; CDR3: CASKGRTSDNEQFF
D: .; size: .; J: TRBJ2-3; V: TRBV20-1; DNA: TGCAGTGCTAGGACAACAGATACGCAGTATTTT; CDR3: CSARTTDTQYF
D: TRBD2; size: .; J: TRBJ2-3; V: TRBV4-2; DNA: TGTGCCAGCAGCCAAGATGCTAGCGGGGGCACAGATACGCAGTATTTT; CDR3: CASSQDASGGTDTQYF
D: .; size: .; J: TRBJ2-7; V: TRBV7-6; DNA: TGTGCCAGCAGCTTATTAGAGGGATCAGGCGAGCAGTACTTC; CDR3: CASSLLEGSGEQYF
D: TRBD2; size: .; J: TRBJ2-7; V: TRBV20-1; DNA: TGCAGTGCTGCGTTAGCGGGATTACCCTACGAGCAGTACTTC; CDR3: CSAALAGLPYEQYF
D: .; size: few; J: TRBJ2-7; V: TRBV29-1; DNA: TGCAGCGTTGACAGGGTGGGCTCCTACGAGCAGTACTTC; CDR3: CSVDRVGSYEQYF
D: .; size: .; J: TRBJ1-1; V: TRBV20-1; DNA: TGCAGTGCTAGACGGACGGGATTTGAAGCTTTCTTT; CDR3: CSARRTGFEAFF
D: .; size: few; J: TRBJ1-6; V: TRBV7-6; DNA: TGTGCCAGCAGCTTAGAGACAGGCGTTAATTCACCCCTCCACTTT; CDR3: CASSLETGVNSPLHF
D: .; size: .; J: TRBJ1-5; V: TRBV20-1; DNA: TGCAGTGCTAGCTCCCCAGGGATCAGCAATCAGCCCCAGCATTTT; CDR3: CSASSPGISNQPQHF
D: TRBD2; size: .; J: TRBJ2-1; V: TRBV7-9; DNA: TGTGCCAGCAGCTTAACTGCGTTCACTAGCGGTCAATCGAGTAATGAGCAGTTCTTC; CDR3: CASSLTAFTSGQSSNEQFF
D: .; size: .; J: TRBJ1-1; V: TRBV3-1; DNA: TGTGCCAGCAGCCCAGGACGCGGGTTATTGAACACTGAAGCTTTCTTT; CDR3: CASSPGRGLLNTEAFF
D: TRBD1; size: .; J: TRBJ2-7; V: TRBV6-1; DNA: TGTGCCAGCAGGACGAACCGGGACAGGGGGTCCCTCGGAGCCTACGAGCAGTACTTC; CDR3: CASRTNRDRGSLGAYEQYF
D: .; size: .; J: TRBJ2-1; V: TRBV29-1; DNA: TGCAGCGAAAGGACCACAGAATACAATGAGCAGTTCTTC; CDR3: CSERTTEYNEQFF
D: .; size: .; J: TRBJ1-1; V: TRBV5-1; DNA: TGCGCCAGCAGCTTGGCCTGGGGGAACACTGAAGCTTTCTTT; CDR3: CASSLAWGNTEAFF
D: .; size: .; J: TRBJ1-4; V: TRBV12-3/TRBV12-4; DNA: TGTGCCAGCAGTCGAAGGTCCTACGGTGAAAAACTGTTTTTT; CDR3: CASSRRSYGEKLFF